This T cell receptor (beta chain) was documented in a study of blood T cell repertoires in COVID-19. Overall study: Sources were T cells, B-cell-depleted T cells, or PBMCs; the material itself was cDNA or gDNA.

V was clipped by 4 bases and J by 1 base; unmatched bases: 5. The germline V gene has CDR1 SGHNT and CDR2 YENEEA. The CDR3 covers 15 residues. Per the study methods: For nucleated cells, counts were estimated from reference gene primer amplification. Clones were read by immunoSEQ multiplex PCR, and TCRdb kept only the in-frame ones, dropping some. V, J and clone size are those of that table, while D and trimming were read from the DNA. The table lists fewer than 350,000 clones, approximately 87% of them singletons, with over 9.5% in the top ten. The receptor was isolated from a woman in her twenties or thirties with COVID-19, enrolled during active disease. Source material: peripheral blood. The chain has TRBV11-3 and TRBJ2-5, with 8 bases that match TRBD1. Here the CDR3 reads CASSSGRGPQETQYF. The CDR3 nucleotides read TGTGCCAGCAGCTCTGGCAGGGGGCCCCAAGAGACCCAGTACTTC.